A single sample is the source of the 20 T cell receptor beta chains below, sequenced in a study of CD8 T cells in Susac syndrome (dated by TCRdb to between 2018 and 2021). The method behind the library was the immunoSEQ multiplex PCR assay. RNA was extracted using the RNeasy kit, and about 0.5 to 1 microgram was reverse transcribed with random hexamers. TCRdb's own reprocessing of the public reads used fastp at Q25 and MiXCR and kept productive beta chains. Rows are combined by CDR3 protein, so each entry shows the most common genes and DNA. The sample table shows hundreds of thousands of distinct CDR3 sequences, and around nine tenths are seen once. In total, the top ten clones hold about 0.12% of the sample. The sequenced material came from CD8+ T cells from PBMCs. The receptors stem from a human donor with multiple sclerosis.

The V call is TRBV5-1, the J call TRBJ1-2; D is unresolved. V shed 0 bases and J shed 3 bases, with 15 bases lying between them. Germline V gives CDR1 SGHRS, CDR2 YFSETQ. The CDR3 is 16 residues long. Written as DNA, the CDR3 is TGCGCCAGCAGCTTGGATGGGAGCGGGGAGCACTATGGCTACACCTTC. It translates to CASSLDGSGEHYGYTF.

The chain carries TRBV15 and TRBJ2-3; no definite D call. There are 12 residues in the CDR3. Between the trimmed V and J ends, which lost 4 bases and 0 bases, there was a span of 2 bases. Looked up from germline, CDR1 is LNHNV and CDR2 is YYDKDF (reference sequence). Here the CDR3 reads CATSTSTDTQYF. In DNA form, the CDR3 reads TGTGCCACCAGCACGAGCACAGATACGCAGTATTTT.

The rearrangement links TRBV28 to TRBJ2-1; weak D call: TRBD1 (6 bases). Trimming removed 3 bases at V and 5 bases at J, with 8 bases between. Germline assignment: CDR1 MDHEN and CDR2 SYDVKM. The CDR3 covers 13 residues. CDR3 residues: CASSFQGHNEQFF. The CDR3, as DNA: TGTGCCAGCAGTTTTCAGGGGCACAATGAGCAGTTCTTC. The full variable domain, its missing parts supplied by reference TRBV28 and TRBJ2-1, is DVKVTQSSRYLVKRTGEKVFLECVQDMDHENMFWYRQDPGLGLRLIYFSYDVKMKEKGDIPEGYSVSREKKERFSLILESASTNQTSMYLCASSFQGHNEQFFGPGTRLTVL.

The gene calls are TRBV30 and TRBJ2-1, with 7 positions matching TRBD2. This CDR3 has 11 amino acids. Germline CDR1 is GTSNPN and CDR2 is SVGIG (reference sequence). Losses at the gene ends were 2 bases for V and 12 bases for J; bases not matched to a gene: 4. CDR3 sequence reads: CAWSSPSGQFF. CDR3 in DNA: TGTGCCTGGAGTAGCCCTAGCGGGCAGTTCTTC. Drawing the rest from reference TRBV30 and TRBJ2-1, the complete variable domain is SQTIHQWPATLVQPVGSPLSLECTVEGTSNPNLYWYRQAAGRGLQLLFYSVGIGQISSEVPQNLSASRPQDRQFILSSKKLLLSDSGFYLCAWSSPSGQFFGPGTRLTVL.

The V gene is TRBV13, the J gene TRBJ1-4; tentatively, D is TRBD1 (5 bases). From germline, CDR1 is PRHDT and CDR2 FYEKMQ (reference sequence). V was pared by 4 bases and J by 8 bases, with 14 bases between. The CDR3 contains 14 residues. The CDR3 loop is CASSSGLSGEKLFF. For the CDR3, the DNA is TGTGCCAGCAGCTCAGGGTTAAGCGGAGAAAAACTGTTTTTT. The full variable domain, rest sourced from reference TRBV13 and TRBJ1-4, is AAGVIQSPRHLIKEKRETATLKCYPIPRHDTVYWYQQGPGQDPQFLISFYEKMQSDKGSIPDRFSAQQFSDYHSELNMSSLELGDSALYFCASSSGLSGEKLFFGSGTQLSVL.

This clonotype was seen only once. The chain uses TRBV13 and TRBJ1-5; D is unresolved. This CDR3 has 15 amino acids. Trimming took 6 bases from V and 0 from J, leaving 12 bases between them. The germline gives CDR1 PRHDT, CDR2 FYEKMQ (reference sequence). CDR3 region: CASSIRGLSNQPQHF. The CDR3 nucleotides are TGTGCCAGCAGTATCCGTGGACTTAGCAATCAGCCCCAGCATTTT.

The chain couples TRBV6-5 to TRBJ2-1, with 7 bases lining up with TRBD1. Trimming removed 5 bases from V and 5 bases from J; junction bases left unmatched: 9. This CDR3 has 15 residues. Germline V lookup: CDR1 MNHEY, CDR2 SVGAGI. CDR3 amino acids: CASSRSEGQNNEQFF. CDR3 bases: TGTGCCAGCAGTCGAAGTGAGGGACAGAACAATGAGCAGTTCTTC.

The chain combines TRBV7-9 with TRBJ2-7; TRBD1 aligns across 9 bases. V shed 1 base, J shed 6 bases, and the junction held 7 bases outside the gene matches. This CDR3 comprises 15 residues. CDR1 and CDR2 (germline): SEHNR, FQNEAQ (reference sequence). The CDR3 reads CASSLVEQGAIEQYF. As DNA, the CDR3 is TGTGCCAGCAGCTTAGTGGAACAGGGGGCGATCGAGCAGTACTTC.

This clonotype is a singleton in its sample. V is TRBV4-2 and J is TRBJ2-1; D gene uncertain. Germline V gene lookup returns CDR1 LGHNA and CDR2 YNFKEQ. The V and J ends lost 7 bases and 0 bases respectively, with 10 bases between them. The CDR3 sequence is 14 residues long. In nucleotides, the CDR3 is TGTGCCAGCAAAATAGCCCTCTCCTACAATGAGCAGTTCTTC. Translating gives CASKIALSYNEQFF.

The rearrangement joins TRBV9 to TRBJ2-2, with D possibly being TRBD1 (5 bases). From germline, CDR1 is SGDLS and CDR2 YYNGEE. V was shortened by 4 bases and J by 4 bases, with 11 bases between the two germline ends. This CDR3 is 14 amino acids long. CDR3 protein: CASSRGSGTGELFF. CDR3 sequence (DNA): TGTGCCAGCAGCAGGGGTTCGGGCACCGGGGAGCTGTTTTTT.

The rearrangement joins TRBV4-2 to TRBJ2-5, with 9 bases identical to TRBD2. Trimming cost V 3 bases and J 4 bases; bases outside gene matches: 12. The germline V gene has CDR1 LGHNA and CDR2 YNFKEQ. The CDR3 has 17 amino acids. CDR3 nucleotide sequence: TGTGCCAGCAGCCAGCTCGGGGCAGCGGGGGGTCCAGAGACCCAGTACTTC. Amino acid sequence: CASSQLGAAGGPETQYF.

V usage is TRBV11-2 and J usage is TRBJ2-5; 7 positions match TRBD1. The CDR3 contains 14 residues. Germline V lookup: CDR1 SGHAT, CDR2 FQNNGV. V lost 5 bases, J lost 5 bases, and 8 bases stayed unmatched. CDR3 residues: CASSIYSTGETQYF. The CDR3 region has the DNA TGTGCCAGCAGCATATATTCGACAGGGGAGACCCAGTACTTC.

The V and J genes are TRBV7-9 and TRBJ2-3; 12 positions match TRBD2. CDR1 is SEHNR and CDR2 is FQNEAQ in the germline V gene (reference sequence). The CDR3 is 15 amino acids. Unmatched junction bases numbered 6, after V lost 7 bases and J lost 4 bases. The CDR3 spells CASKDLAGGADTQYF. CDR3 nucleotide sequence: TGTGCCAGCAAGGATCTAGCGGGAGGGGCAGATACGCAGTATTTT.

This clonotype was observed once. CDR3 sequence reads: CAWSTDPTYEQYF. In DNA, the CDR3 is TGTGCCTGGTCGACAGACCCTACCTACGAGCAGTACTTC. The chain uses TRBV30 and TRBJ2-7, with D possibly TRBD1 on 5 matching bases. This CDR3 contains 13 residues. Trimming cost V 5 bases and J 2 bases, with 13 bases left between them. Germline V gives CDR1 GTSNPN, CDR2 SVGIG (reference sequence). Filled out from reference TRBV30 and TRBJ2-7, the complete variable domain reads SQTIHQWPATLVQPVGSPLSLECTVEGTSNPNLYWYRQAAGRGLQLLFYSVGIGQISSEVPQNLSASRPQDRQFILSSKKLLLSDSGFYLCAWSTDPTYEQYFGPGTRLTVT.

This sequence joins TRBV7-2 and TRBJ1-2; D gene ambiguous. Trimming pared 6 bases from V and 4 bases from J, leaving 15 bases between. The CDR3 has 14 amino acids. Germline V gene data show CDR1 as SGHTA and CDR2 as FQGNSA. DNA of the CDR3: TGTGCCAGCAGTCATATTGTTGGGAGCTATGGCTACACCTTC. Translation: CASSHIVGSYGYTF.

This clonotype was detected only once. V and J are TRBV19 and TRBJ1-1; no reliable D call. CDR3 length equals 13 residues. Trimming removed 3 bases at V and 0 bases at J, with 5 bases between. CDR1 and CDR2 (germline): LNHDA, SQIVND (reference sequence). The CDR3: CASSILVNTEAFF. In nucleotides, the CDR3 is TGTGCCAGTAGTATTTTAGTGAACACTGAAGCTTTCTTT.

This chain connects TRBV2 to TRBJ2-7; no clear D. CDR1 and CDR2 from the germline V gene are SNHLY and FYNNEI. The CDR3 runs to 13 residues. V lost 8 bases to trimming and J lost 3 bases, with 14 bases between them. CDR3: CASCRLQNYEQYF. DNA of the CDR3: TGTGCCAGCTGTAGGTTGCAGAACTACGAGCAGTACTTC.

V is TRBV2 and J is TRBJ1-1; weak D call: TRBD1 (5 bases). CDR1 and CDR2 (germline): SNHLY, FYNNEI. Trimming pared 1 base from V and 5 bases from J, leaving 23 bases between. The CDR3 covers 18 residues. DNA for the CDR3: TGTGCCAGCAGTGAAGATCGGGACCGGGCAGGGAAACTTACTGAAGCTTTCTTT. It yields the protein CASSEDRDRAGKLTEAFF.

V and J are TRBV5-6 and TRBJ2-5; D is possibly TRBD1 or TRBD2 (6 bases each). The CDR3 spans 14 residues. V lost 6 bases and J lost 4, with 16 bases in between. CDR1 is SGHDT and CDR2 is YYEEEE in the germline V gene. CDR3: CASIRRGEGETQYF. The CDR3 nucleotides are TGTGCCAGCATCCGAAGGGGGGAAGGAGAGACCCAGTACTTC.

V usage is TRBV2 and J usage is TRBJ1-6; possibly TRBD1 for D (6 bases). This CDR3 contains 13 residues. V lost 7 bases to trimming and J lost 4 bases, with 8 bases between them. Germline-derived CDR1 and CDR2 are SNHLY and FYNNEI. The CDR3 nucleotides read TGTGCCAGCACACAGGGTTATAATTCACCCCTCCACTTT. Protein product: CASTQGYNSPLHF.